The clone carrying this TCR beta chain occurred once. Antigen unknown. This entry belongs to a study of CD8 T cells in ankylosing spondylitis. Quantitative 5'-RACE with molecular barcodes generated TCR beta libraries. TCRdb itself ran the 5' RACE reads through MiXCR, one entry per CDR3 protein. The table has under 150,000 distinct CDR3 sequences, over 15% seen once. Trimming pared 4 bases from V and 0 bases from J, leaving 13 bases between. The V gene's germline CDR1 is SGHTA and CDR2 FQGTGA. The CDR3 is 16 residues long. Study results and caveats: Ankylosing spondylitis blood appeared to carry a characteristic TCR beta motif of 7 or 8 highly homologous variants. Within matched ankylosing spondylitis synovial fluid, disease-linked clones were reportedly significantly enriched. There were earlier reports of some motif variants in reactive arthritis synovial fluid and blood. Disease-associated clonotypes exhibited CD8+ identity and were relatively infrequent in peripheral blood.

The genes are TRBV7-3 and TRBJ2-1; D gene ambiguous. The TCR comes from a male donor with ankylosing spondylitis. The sequenced material came from blood, either unsorted or a sorted T cell fraction (not recorded which). DNA for the CDR3: TGTGCCAGCAGCTCCCGGCTCGACAACTCCTACAATGAGCAGTTCTTC. Protein product: CASSSRLDNSYNEQFF.